This TCR beta chain stems from a study of blood T cell repertoires in COVID-19. As for the study in general: Acute-phase and convalescent COVID-19 samples originated in the United States, Italy and Spain. T cells, B-cell-depleted T cells, or PBMCs supplied cDNA or gDNA.

Original methodology: Nucleated cell number was recorded as an estimate derived from reference gene primer amplification. The protocol was immunoSEQ multiplex PCR, while the TCRdb copy is restricted to in-frame clones and leaves out a portion. V and J calls and clone size are those listed in that table; D and trimming were worked out from the DNA. The sample includes roughly 110,000 clones, about three quarters seen only once; the top ten take approximately 4.5%. The receptor was isolated from an older man with acute or convalescent COVID-19. Sequenced material: peripheral blood.

The CDR3 nucleotides are TGCAGTGCTTGGACAGAGCCTGGCTACACCTTC. It codes for CSAWTEPGYTF. V usage is TRBV20-1 and J usage is TRBJ1-2; TRBD1 might be the D (6 bases). The germline gives CDR1 DFQATT, CDR2 SNEGSKA (reference sequence). With 5 bases removed from V and 7 bases from J, the gap between germline ends came to 11 bases. CDR3 length equals 11 residues.